One and the same sample provided the 18 T cell receptor beta chains below, sequenced in a study of early T cells in non-severe SARS-CoV-2 infection. TCRdb re-called the 5' RACE reads through MiXCR, storing one row per CDR3 protein. Of roughly 75,000 distinct CDR3 sequences detected, about 10% appear once; the ten largest clones hold about 4.8%. The sequenced sample consisted of whole blood. The receptors originated from an adult who was a healthcare worker with PCR-confirmed SARS-CoV-2 infection or an uninfected control (not recorded which).

This rearrangement joins TRBV5-5 to TRBJ2-1; 7 bases are shared with TRBD2. Germline trimming cut 0 bases from V and 6 bases from J; bases unmatched to any gene: 6. Germline V gene sequence: CDR1 SGHKS, CDR2 YYEKEE (reference sequence). The CDR3 extends over 15 amino acids. CDR3 sequence reads: CASSLGLAQRNEQFF. DNA of the CDR3: TGTGCCAGCAGCTTGGGACTAGCCCAACGCAATGAGCAGTTCTTC.

This clonotype came up a few times. This chain joins TRBV12-3 or TRBV12-4 and TRBJ1-5; D gene unclear. Trimming cost V 5 bases and J 1 base, with 9 bases left between them. The CDR3 has 14 residues. Written as DNA, the CDR3 is TGTGCCAGCAGTCGCGGGTCAAGCAATCAGCCCCAGCATTTT. This translates into CASSRGSSNQPQHF.

This clonotype occurred many times. This CDR3 is CASTPGAHSNQPQHF. The DNA of the CDR3 is TGTGCCAGCACCCCTGGGGCCCATAGCAATCAGCCCCAGCATTTT. The chain uses TRBV9 and TRBJ1-5; D might be TRBD1 (5 bases). Germline CDR1 is SGDLS and CDR2 is YYNGEE. The V end lost 6 bases, the J end lost 0 bases, and 13 bases lay between the germline ends. CDR3 length: 15 residues.

This clonotype was counted only a few times. The chain employs TRBV11-2 and TRBJ2-5; 10 nucleotides align to TRBD2. With V trimmed by 7 bases and J by 1 base, 3 bases remained unmatched. The germline V gene has CDR1 SGHAT and CDR2 FQNNGV. CDR3 size: 14 residues. CDR3 nucleotide sequence: TGTGCCAGCAACCCTAGCGGGGGCCAAGAGACCCAGTACTTC. This gives the protein CASNPSGGQETQYF.

The chain combines TRBV12-3 or TRBV12-4 with TRBJ2-3; 7 nucleotides agree with TRBD1. V lost 3 bases and J lost 0; bases outside the gene matches: 0. There are 14 residues in the CDR3. The CDR3 spells CASSLDRSTDTQYF. CDR3 bases: TGTGCCAGCAGTTTGGACAGGAGCACAGATACGCAGTATTTT.

V gene TRBV7-6 combines with J gene TRBJ2-7; the D is unclear. The V gene lost 5 bases and the J gene lost 6 bases, with 11 bases spanning the gap. Germline CDR1 SGHVS, CDR2 FNYEAQ. The CDR3 consists of 12 residues. The chain's CDR3 is CASSPSWGEQYF. CDR3 sequence (DNA): TGTGCCAGCAGCCCCTCCTGGGGCGAGCAGTACTTC.

The chain combines TRBV6-5 with TRBJ2-6; unclear D gene. The CDR3 has 15 residues. Germline CDR1 reads MNHEY; CDR2 reads SVGAGI. Trimming took 2 bases from V and 0 from J, leaving 5 bases between them. CDR3 DNA sequence: TGTGCCAGCAGTTACGTGGGCTCTGGGGCCAACGTCCTGACTTTC. This encodes CASSYVGSGANVLTF.

This clonotype was picked up a small number of times. The chain combines TRBV29-1 with TRBJ2-4; possible D gene TRBD2, 5 bases. This CDR3 contains 12 residues. Per germline, CDR1 SQVTM and CDR2 ANQGSEA. V dropped 1 base and J dropped 9 bases, with 10 bases sitting between them. Here the CDR3 DNA reads TGCAGCGTTGAAGTCGCGGGTCGCATTCAGTACTTC. Its protein is CSVEVAGRIQYF.

V usage is TRBV3-1 and J usage is TRBJ1-6, with TRBD1 identical over 7 bases. V shed 1 base and J 7 bases; nucleotides not matched to a gene: 7. CDR3 length equals 16 residues. Germline V gives CDR1 LGHDT, CDR2 YNNKEL (reference sequence). The CDR3 DNA sequence: TGTGCCAGCAGCCAAGCTTCCAGGGGGGCGAATTCACCCCTCCACTTT. This sequence encodes CASSQASRGANSPLHF.

V usage is TRBV7-2 and J usage is TRBJ2-7; no firm D call. Germline V gene sequence: CDR1 SGHTA, CDR2 FQGNSA. The CDR3 runs to 13 residues. The ends were cut back, 5 bases at V and 4 bases at J, with 12 bases in the middle. The DNA of the CDR3 is TGTGCCAGCAGCCCAAGAACAGTGTACGAGCAGTACTTC. Amino acids: CASSPRTVYEQYF.

The sample holds many counts of this clonotype. This rearrangement joins TRBV12-3 or TRBV12-4 to TRBJ1-5; TRBD1 is a possible D gene (5 bases). The CDR3 length is 14 residues. V was clipped by 6 bases and J by 4 bases, with 13 bases between them. CDR3 DNA sequence: TGTGCCAGCAGGACCACAGGTAGTAATCAGCCCCAGCATTTT. Translated: CASRTTGSNQPQHF.

Comments on this clonotype: A read error is possible here, since a much larger clone lies one base away. The V gene is TRBV5-8, the J gene TRBJ1-1; D is uncertain. The length of the CDR3 is 13 residues. Germline-derived CDR1 and CDR2 are SGHTS and YDEGEE. The chain's CDR3 is CASSLGRNTEASF. The CDR3 DNA reads as TGTGCCAGCAGCTTGGGCCGGAACACTGAAGCTTCCTTT.

The chain recombines TRBV6-1 with TRBJ2-7; 14 positions match TRBD2. Germline V gene sequence: CDR1 MNHNS, CDR2 SASEGT. Trimming at V came to 4 bases and at J to 6 bases, leaving 2 bases not matched to a gene. The CDR3 loop spans 14 amino acids. CDR3 protein: CASSAGLAGAEQYF. CDR3 in DNA: TGTGCCAGCAGTGCGGGACTAGCGGGGGCCGAGCAGTACTTC.

This clonotype was counted many times. CDR3 residues: CAWSVPGEKLFF. The CDR3 nucleotides read TGTGCCTGGAGTGTACCGGGGGAAAAACTGTTTTTT. This chain uses TRBV30 with TRBJ1-4, with D unclear. The CDR3 sequence is 12 residues long. V lost 0 bases to trimming and J lost 8 bases, with 7 bases between them. Germline V lookup: CDR1 GTSNPN, CDR2 SVGIG (reference sequence).

This clonotype turned up a few times. The rearrangement links TRBV2 to TRBJ1-4, with D tentatively TRBD1 (5 bases). The CDR3 length is 14 residues. Germline V CDR1 and CDR2: SNHLY, FYNNEI. The germline V and J ends were trimmed by 6 bases and 1 base, with 9 bases remaining between them. Written as DNA, the CDR3 is TGTGCCAGCAGGACGGGGGTAACTAATGAAAAACTGTTTTTT. It specifies CASRTGVTNEKLFF.

This clonotype appeared many times. The chain recombines TRBV5-1 with TRBJ1-5; unclear D gene. Germline CDR1 is SGHRS and CDR2 is YFSETQ. The CDR3 length is 15 residues. Trimming took 0 bases from V and 2 from J, leaving 9 bases between them. The CDR3 here is CASSLGGRGNQPQHF. CDR3 DNA sequence: TGCGCCAGCAGCTTGGGCGGCCGTGGCAATCAGCCCCAGCATTTT. The variable domain in full, completed from reference TRBV5-1 and TRBJ1-5, reads KAGVTQTPRYLIKTRGQQVTLSCSPISGHRSVSWYQQTPGQGLQFLFEYFSETQRNKGNFPGRFSGRQFSNSRSEMNVSTLELGDSALYLCASSLGGRGNQPQHFGDGTRLSIL.

This clonotype was counted at least ten times. The chain uses TRBV29-1 and TRBJ2-5; D is undetermined. Trimming cost V 0 bases and J 1 base, with 12 bases left between them. The CDR3 extends over 15 amino acids. Germline lookup yields CDR1 SQVTM and CDR2 ANQGSEA. CDR3 region: CSVEDGRWGQETQYF. The DNA of the CDR3 is TGCAGCGTTGAAGACGGTCGGTGGGGCCAAGAGACCCAGTACTTC.

This clonotype has a count of ten or more. The chain employs TRBV27 and TRBJ2-1; perhaps TRBD2 as D (6 bases). The germline V and J ends were trimmed by 1 base and 2 bases, with 12 bases remaining between them. This CDR3 comprises 16 residues. CDR1 and CDR2 from the germline V gene are MNHEY and SMNVEV (reference sequence). The CDR3 bases are TGTGCCAGCAGTTTATGGACGCGGGGCACCTACAATGAGCAGTTCTTC. Amino acid sequence: CASSLWTRGTYNEQFF.